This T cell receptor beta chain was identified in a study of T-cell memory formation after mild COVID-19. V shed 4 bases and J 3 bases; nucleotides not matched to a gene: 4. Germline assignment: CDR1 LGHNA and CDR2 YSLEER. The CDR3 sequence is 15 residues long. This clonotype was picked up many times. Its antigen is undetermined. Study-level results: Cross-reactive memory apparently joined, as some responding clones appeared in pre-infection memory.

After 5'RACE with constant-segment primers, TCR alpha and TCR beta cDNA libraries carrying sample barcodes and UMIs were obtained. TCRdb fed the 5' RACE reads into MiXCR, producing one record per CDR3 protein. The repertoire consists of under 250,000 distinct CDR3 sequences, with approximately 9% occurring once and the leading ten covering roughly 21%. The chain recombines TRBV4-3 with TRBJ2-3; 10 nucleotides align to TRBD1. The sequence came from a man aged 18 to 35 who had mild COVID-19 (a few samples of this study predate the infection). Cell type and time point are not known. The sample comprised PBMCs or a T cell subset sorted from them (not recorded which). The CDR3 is CASSLGTGETDTQYF. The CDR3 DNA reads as TGCGCCAGCAGCCTCGGGACAGGGGAGACAGATACGCAGTATTTT.